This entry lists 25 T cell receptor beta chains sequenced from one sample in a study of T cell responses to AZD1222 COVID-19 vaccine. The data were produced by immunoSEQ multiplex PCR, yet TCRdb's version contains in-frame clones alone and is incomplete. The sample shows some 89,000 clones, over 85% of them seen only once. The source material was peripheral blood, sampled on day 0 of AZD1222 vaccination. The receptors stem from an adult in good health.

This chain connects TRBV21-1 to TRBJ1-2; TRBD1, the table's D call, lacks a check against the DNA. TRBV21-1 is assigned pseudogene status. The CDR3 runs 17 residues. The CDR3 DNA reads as TGTGCCAGCCGTCGGGGAGGGGCGGGACAGGGATTCTATGGCTACACCTTC. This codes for CASRRGGAGQGFYGYTF.

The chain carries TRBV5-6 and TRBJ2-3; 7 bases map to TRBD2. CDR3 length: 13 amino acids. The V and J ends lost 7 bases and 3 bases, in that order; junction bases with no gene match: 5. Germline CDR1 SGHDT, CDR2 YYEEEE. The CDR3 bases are TGTGCCAGCTTGCGCGGGAGTACAGATACGCAGTATTTT. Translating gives CASLRGSTDTQYF.

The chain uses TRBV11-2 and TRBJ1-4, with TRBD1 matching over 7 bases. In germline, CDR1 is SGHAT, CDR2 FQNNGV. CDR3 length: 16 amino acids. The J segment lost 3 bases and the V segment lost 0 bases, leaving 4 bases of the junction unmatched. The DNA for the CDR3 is TGTGCCAGCAGCTTAGATGCGACAGGGTCTAATGAAAAACTGTTTTTT. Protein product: CASSLDATGSNEKLFF.

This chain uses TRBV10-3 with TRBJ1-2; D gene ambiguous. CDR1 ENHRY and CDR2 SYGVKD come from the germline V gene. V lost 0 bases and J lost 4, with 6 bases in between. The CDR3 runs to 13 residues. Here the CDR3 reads CAISESNSYGYTF. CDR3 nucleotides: TGTGCCATCAGTGAGTCGAATAGCTATGGCTACACCTTC.

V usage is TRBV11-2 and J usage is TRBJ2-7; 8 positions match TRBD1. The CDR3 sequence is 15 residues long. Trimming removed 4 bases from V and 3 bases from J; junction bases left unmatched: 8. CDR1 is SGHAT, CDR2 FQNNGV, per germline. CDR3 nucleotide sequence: TGTGCCAGCAGCTACGGACAGGGAGGTTTCTACGAGCAGTACTTC. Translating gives CASSYGQGGFYEQYF.

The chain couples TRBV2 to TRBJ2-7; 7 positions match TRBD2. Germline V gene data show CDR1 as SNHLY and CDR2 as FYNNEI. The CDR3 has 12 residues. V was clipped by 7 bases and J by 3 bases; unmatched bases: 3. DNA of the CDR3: TGTGCCAGCAAAGGGGAGGGCTACGAGCAGTACTTC. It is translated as CASKGEGYEQYF. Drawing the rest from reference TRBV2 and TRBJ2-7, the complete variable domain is EPEVTQTPSHQVTQMGQEVILRCVPISNHLYFYWYRQILGQKVEFLVSFYNNEISEKSEIFDDQFSVERPDGSNFTLKIRSTKLEDSAMYFCASKGEGYEQYFGPGTRLTVT.

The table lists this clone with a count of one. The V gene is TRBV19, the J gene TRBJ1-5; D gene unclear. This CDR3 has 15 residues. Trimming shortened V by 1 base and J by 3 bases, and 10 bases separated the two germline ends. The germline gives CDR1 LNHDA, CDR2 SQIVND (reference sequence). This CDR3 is CASSIGSVPNQPQHF. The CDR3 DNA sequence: TGTGCCAGTAGTATAGGTAGCGTTCCCAATCAGCCCCAGCATTTT.

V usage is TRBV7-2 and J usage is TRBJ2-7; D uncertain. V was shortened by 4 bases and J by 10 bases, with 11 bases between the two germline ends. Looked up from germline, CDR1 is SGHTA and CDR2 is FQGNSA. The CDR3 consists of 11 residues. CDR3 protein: CASSSQSPQYF. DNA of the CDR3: TGTGCCAGCAGCTCCCAGAGCCCCCAGTACTTC.

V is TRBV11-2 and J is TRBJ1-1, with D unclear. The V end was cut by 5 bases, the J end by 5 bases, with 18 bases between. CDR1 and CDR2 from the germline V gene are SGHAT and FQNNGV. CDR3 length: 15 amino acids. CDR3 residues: CASSPTPGGSTEAFF. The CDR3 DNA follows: TGTGCCAGCAGCCCCACCCCGGGAGGGAGTACTGAAGCTTTCTTT.

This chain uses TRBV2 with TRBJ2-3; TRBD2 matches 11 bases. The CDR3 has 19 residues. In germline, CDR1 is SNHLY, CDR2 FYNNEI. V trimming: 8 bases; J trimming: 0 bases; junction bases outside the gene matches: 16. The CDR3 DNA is TGTGCCAGCTTCGGCCCCGGGACTAGCGGCTACACGAGCACAGATACGCAGTATTTT. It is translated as CASFGPGTSGYTSTDTQYF.

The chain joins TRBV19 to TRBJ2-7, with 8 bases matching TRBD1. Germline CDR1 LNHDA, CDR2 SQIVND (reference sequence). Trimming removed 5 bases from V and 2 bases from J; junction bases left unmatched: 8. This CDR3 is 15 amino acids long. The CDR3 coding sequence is TGTGCCAGTAGTCAATCCGGGACAGGAGCCTACGAGCAGTACTTC. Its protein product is CASSQSGTGAYEQYF.

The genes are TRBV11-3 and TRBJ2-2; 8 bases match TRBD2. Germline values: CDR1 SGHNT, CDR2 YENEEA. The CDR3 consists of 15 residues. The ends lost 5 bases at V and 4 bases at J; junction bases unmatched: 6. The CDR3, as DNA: TGTGCCAGCAGCCAGGGGACTAGTGGCACCGGGGAGCTGTTTTTT. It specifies CASSQGTSGTGELFF.

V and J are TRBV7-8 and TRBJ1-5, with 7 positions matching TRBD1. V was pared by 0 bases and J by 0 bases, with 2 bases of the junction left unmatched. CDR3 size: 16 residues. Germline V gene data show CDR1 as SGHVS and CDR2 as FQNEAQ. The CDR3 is CASSLATGNSNQPQHF. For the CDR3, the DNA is TGTGCCAGCAGCTTAGCGACAGGGAATAGCAATCAGCCCCAGCATTTT.

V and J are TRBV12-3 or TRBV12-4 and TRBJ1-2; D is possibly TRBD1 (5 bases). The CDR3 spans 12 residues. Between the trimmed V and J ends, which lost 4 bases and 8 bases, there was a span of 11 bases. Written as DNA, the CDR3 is TGTGCCAGCAGTTCTCAGGGATTAGGCTACACCTTC. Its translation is CASSSQGLGYTF.

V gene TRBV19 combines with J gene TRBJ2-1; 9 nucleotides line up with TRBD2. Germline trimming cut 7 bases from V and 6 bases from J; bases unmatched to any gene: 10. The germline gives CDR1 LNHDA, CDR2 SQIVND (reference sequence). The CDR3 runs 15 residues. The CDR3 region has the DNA TGTGCCAGTAATCCTAGGGCGGGGGGGATCAATGAGCAGTTCTTC. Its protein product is CASNPRAGGINEQFF.

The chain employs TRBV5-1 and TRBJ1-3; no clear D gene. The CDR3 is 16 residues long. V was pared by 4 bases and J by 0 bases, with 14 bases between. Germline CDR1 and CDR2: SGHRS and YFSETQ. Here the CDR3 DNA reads TGCGCCAGCAGCCCTCCCCTGAGCGGCTCTGGAAACACCATATATTTT. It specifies CASSPPLSGSGNTIYF.

The CDR3 region has the DNA TGTGCCAGCAGCTTTCTAGCGGGGGGGAAAGGGACCCAGTACTTC. It encodes CASSFLAGGKGTQYF. The chain uses TRBV7-3 and TRBJ2-5; 12 bases line up with TRBD2. V was clipped by 3 bases and J by 7 bases; unmatched bases: 6. Per germline, CDR1 SGHTA and CDR2 FQGTGA. The length of the CDR3 is 15 residues.

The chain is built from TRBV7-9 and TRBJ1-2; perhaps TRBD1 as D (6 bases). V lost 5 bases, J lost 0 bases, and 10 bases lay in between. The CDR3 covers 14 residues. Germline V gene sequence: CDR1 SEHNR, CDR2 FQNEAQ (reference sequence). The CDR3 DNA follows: TGTGCCAGCAGCCGGGGGGCCACTAACTATGGCTACACCTTC. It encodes CASSRGATNYGYTF.

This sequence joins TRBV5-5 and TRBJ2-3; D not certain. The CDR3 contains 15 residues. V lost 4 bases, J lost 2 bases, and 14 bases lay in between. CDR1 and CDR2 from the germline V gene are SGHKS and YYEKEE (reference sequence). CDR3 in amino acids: CASSKLVTLTDTQYF. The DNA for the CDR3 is TGTGCCAGCAGCAAACTGGTTACCCTCACAGATACGCAGTATTTT.

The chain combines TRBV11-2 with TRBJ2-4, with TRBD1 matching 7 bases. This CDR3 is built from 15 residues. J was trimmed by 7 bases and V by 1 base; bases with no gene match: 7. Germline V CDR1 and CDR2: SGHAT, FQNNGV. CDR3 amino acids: CASSLARQGRNIQYF. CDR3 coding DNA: TGTGCCAGCAGCTTAGCCCGACAGGGTAGGAACATTCAGTACTTC. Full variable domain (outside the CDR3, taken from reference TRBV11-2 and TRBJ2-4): EAGVAQSPRYKIIEKRQSVAFWCNPISGHATLYWYQQILGQGPKLLIQFQNNGVVDDSQLPKDRFSAERLKGVDSTLKIQPAKLEDSAVYLCASSLARQGRNIQYFGAGTRLSVL.

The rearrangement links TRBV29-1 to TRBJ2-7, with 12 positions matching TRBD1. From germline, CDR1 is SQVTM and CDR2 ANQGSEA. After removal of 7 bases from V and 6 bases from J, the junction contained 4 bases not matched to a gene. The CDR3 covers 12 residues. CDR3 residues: CSGGDRGREQYF. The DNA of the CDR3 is TGCAGCGGAGGGGACAGGGGGCGCGAGCAGTACTTC.

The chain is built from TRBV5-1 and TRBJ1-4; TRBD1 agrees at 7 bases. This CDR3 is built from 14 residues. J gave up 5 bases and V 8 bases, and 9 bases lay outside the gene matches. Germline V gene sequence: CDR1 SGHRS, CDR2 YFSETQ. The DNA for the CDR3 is TGCGCCAGTGCGATACAGGGGCGGAATGAAAAACTGTTTTTT. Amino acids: CASAIQGRNEKLFF.

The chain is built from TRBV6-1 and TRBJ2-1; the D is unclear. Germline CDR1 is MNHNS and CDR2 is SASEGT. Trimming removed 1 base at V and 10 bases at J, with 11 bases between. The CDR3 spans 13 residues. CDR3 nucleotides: TGTGCCAGCAGTGAAGTGATAGGGCAAGAGCAGTTCTTC. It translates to CASSEVIGQEQFF.

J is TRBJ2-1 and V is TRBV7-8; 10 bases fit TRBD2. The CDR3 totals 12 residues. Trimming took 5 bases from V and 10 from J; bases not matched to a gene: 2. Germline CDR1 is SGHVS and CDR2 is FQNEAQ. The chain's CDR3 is CASSRLAGEQFF. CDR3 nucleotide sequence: TGTGCCAGCAGCCGACTAGCGGGCGAGCAGTTCTTC.

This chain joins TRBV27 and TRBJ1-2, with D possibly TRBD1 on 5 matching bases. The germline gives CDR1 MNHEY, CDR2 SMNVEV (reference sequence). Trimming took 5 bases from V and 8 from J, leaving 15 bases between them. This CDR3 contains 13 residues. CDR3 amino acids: CASSAPGRAGYTF. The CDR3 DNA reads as TGTGCCAGCAGTGCCCCCGGCAGGGCGGGCTACACCTTC.